The rows below give T cell receptor beta chains drawn from one sample of a study of blood T cell repertoires in COVID-19. Clones were sequenced by immunoSEQ multiplex PCR, and TCRdb holds only the in-frame ones, with some missing. The sample has over 65,000 clones; roughly 90% are singletons. The sequenced sample was peripheral blood. The origin of the receptors is a woman aged 55-69 years with acute or convalescent COVID-19. Both conserved end residues are part of each CDR3. D genes are given only for firm matches.

v_call	j_call	d_call	cdr3_nt	cdr3_aa
TRBV19	TRBJ2-2	TRBD2	TGTGCCAGTAGTACAGAAACTCGGACTAGCGGGAGAAGAGGGGAGCTGTTTTTT	CASSTETRTSGRRGELFF
TRBV27	TRBJ1-2	TRBD1	TGTGCCAGCAGTTTAGCCGGGACAGGGTCCTATGGCTACACCTTC	CASSLAGTGSYGYTF
TRBV3-1/TRBV3-2	TRBJ1-2	TRBD1	TGTGCCAGCAGCCAAGAGTTCGGGACAGGGGGTTGGGGCAACTATGGCTACACCTTC	CASSQEFGTGGWGNYGYTF
TRBV7-9	TRBJ1-6	TRBD1	TGTGCCAGTGACAGGGGGAATAATTCACCCCTCCACTTT	CASDRGNNSPLHF
TRBV6-5	TRBJ2-2	TRBD2	TGTGCCAGCAGTTACCTTAGCGGGAGGAGAACCGGGGAGCTGTTTTTT	CASSYLSGRRTGELFF
TRBV28	TRBJ2-1	TRBD2	TGTGCCAGCGGGGCCGGGGGGGCGTTCTACAATGAGCAGTTCTTC	CASGAGGAFYNEQFF
TRBV6-5	TRBJ2-1	TRBD2	TGTGCCAGCAGCCGGGGGGTAAATGAGCAGTTCTTC	CASSRGVNEQFF
TRBV12-5	TRBJ1-2	.	TGTGCTAGTGGTTTGTGGCCGCCGTCGAATGGCTACACCTTC	CASGLWPPSNGYTF
TRBV12-3/TRBV12-4	TRBJ2-1	.	TGTGCCAGCAGGAGAGGAGGAAATGAGCAGTTCTTC	CASRRGGNEQFF
TRBV9	TRBJ1-3	TRBD1	TGTGCCAGCAGCGTAGACCCCGGGACAGGGCCTGGAAACACCATATATTTT	CASSVDPGTGPGNTIYF
TRBV30	TRBJ2-3	TRBD2	TGTGCCTGGAGTCCCGGACTAGCGGGAGCCGATACGCAGTATTTT	CAWSPGLAGADTQYF
TRBV5-4	TRBJ1-2	.	TGTGCCAGCAGCTTGCCCGCCAGGGTGGGTGGCTACACCTTC	CASSLPARVGGYTF